These 29 T cell receptor beta chains share one sample of origin, sequenced in a study of T cell changes during pregnancy in multiple sclerosis. Data came from immunoSEQ multiplex PCR; TCRdb stores just in-frame clones and leaves some out. Found here are some 80,000 clones, roughly 94% of them singletons; the top ten hold approximately 0.15%. The material was CD4+ T cells from peripheral blood mononuclear cells, obtained after pregnancy. The source of these receptors is a female donor with multiple sclerosis, enrolled in a pregnancy study.

This rearrangement joins TRBV28 to TRBJ1-1; D ambiguous. Trimming stripped 6 bases from V and 4 bases from J, with 15 bases between. This CDR3 contains 14 residues. CDR1 is MDHEN, CDR2 SYDVKM, per germline. The CDR3 DNA reads as TGTGCCAGCAGGCCCGCGCCCCGTGGCACTGAAGCTTTCTTT. This encodes CASRPAPRGTEAFF.

The V call is TRBV28, the J call TRBJ1-1; TRBD1 matches 7 bases. After removal of 7 bases from V and 3 bases from J, the junction contained 8 bases not matched to a gene. CDR1 and CDR2 (germline): MDHEN, SYDVKM. The length of the CDR3 is 14 residues. CDR3: CASKEGASDTEAFF. CDR3 nucleotides: TGTGCCAGCAAGGAGGGGGCGTCGGACACTGAAGCTTTCTTT.

The V call is TRBV9, the J call TRBJ2-3; possible D gene TRBD1, 6 bases. V was pared by 4 bases and J by 4 bases, with 10 bases between. The CDR3 runs to 13 residues. Germline V lookup: CDR1 SGDLS, CDR2 YYNGEE. This CDR3 reads CASSTQGSDTQYF. The CDR3 DNA reads as TGTGCCAGCAGCACCCAGGGGTCAGATACGCAGTATTTT.

This clone was seen once. This chain joins TRBV19 and TRBJ2-3, with TRBD2 matching 7 bases. Trimming at V came to 6 bases and at J to 5 bases, leaving 2 bases not matched to a gene. The CDR3 runs 12 residues. Germline V gene data show CDR1 as LNHDA and CDR2 as SQIVND (reference sequence). CDR3 DNA: TGTGCCAGTAGGCCGGGGGGAGATACGCAGTATTTT. It codes for CASRPGGDTQYF.

The rearrangement uses TRBV28 and TRBJ2-1; perhaps TRBD2 as D (6 bases). CDR3 length equals 15 residues. The germline gives CDR1 MDHEN, CDR2 SYDVKM. The germline V and J ends were trimmed by 5 bases and 4 bases, with 15 bases remaining between them. The CDR3 loop is CASSPTLARYNEQFF. CDR3 coding DNA: TGTGCCAGCAGTCCTACACTAGCCCGGTACAATGAGCAGTTCTTC.

The rearrangement links TRBV23-1 to TRBJ1-2; TRBD1 might be the D (5 bases). TRBV23-1 counts as an open reading frame of uncertain function. V gave up 10 bases and J gave up 3 bases, with 21 bases separating them. The CDR3 extends over 15 amino acids. The CDR3 nucleotides are TGCGCCAACACCAGCCGGGGCAGGGAGGACTATGGCTACACCTTC. Translating it yields CANTSRGREDYGYTF.

The rearrangement uses TRBV9 and TRBJ2-2; no clear D gene. Deletions cut 0 bases from V and 4 bases from J, with 19 bases between. The germline gives CDR1 SGDLS, CDR2 YYNGEE. The CDR3 extends over 18 amino acids. CDR3 DNA sequence: TGTGCCAGCAGCGTAGGAATTGGATCGGCTAGTGGCACCGGGGAGCTGTTTTTT. Translated, it gives CASSVGIGSASGTGELFF.

The chain is built from TRBV5-1 and TRBJ1-4; a possible D gene is TRBD1 (5 bases). CDR3 length equals 18 residues. Trimming took 1 base from V and 0 from J, leaving 16 bases between them. Germline V CDR1 and CDR2: SGHRS, YFSETQ. The CDR3 is CASSLTQQAIATNEKLFF. CDR3 nucleotides: TGCGCCAGCAGCTTGACCCAACAGGCAATTGCAACTAATGAAAAACTGTTTTTT.

The gene calls are TRBV28 and TRBJ2-5; D gene uncertain. This CDR3 is 12 amino acids long. From germline, CDR1 is MDHEN and CDR2 SYDVKM. Deletions cut 1 base from V and 6 bases from J, with 6 bases between. The CDR3 loop is CASSLFWQTQYF. For the CDR3, the DNA is TGTGCCAGCAGTTTATTCTGGCAGACCCAGTACTTC.

This clone was seen a handful of times. An end of the junction differs from the germline gene, which may be a read error. The rearrangement joins TRBV10-1 to TRBJ1-1, with no clear D. The CDR3 is made up of 14 amino acids. Germline loops: CDR1 WNHNN, CDR2 SYGVQD (reference sequence). The CDR3 region is CASIEGEVNTEAFF. CDR3 nucleotides: TGCGCCAGCATTGAGGGAGAGGTGAACACTGAAGCTTTCTTT.

This clone appeared once. This chain joins TRBV5-1 and TRBJ1-1, with a possible D match to TRBD1 (6 bases). Germline V gives CDR1 SGHRS, CDR2 YFSETQ. The V end was cut by 0 bases, the J end by 4 bases, with 10 bases between. The CDR3 loop spans 14 amino acids. The CDR3, as DNA: TGCGCCAGCAGCTTGGGGGGAGGGGGCACTGAAGCTTTCTTT. Translating it yields CASSLGGGGTEAFF.

The V and J genes are TRBV11-3 and TRBJ2-3; 9 positions match TRBD2. CDR3 size: 17 residues. From germline, CDR1 is SGHNT and CDR2 YENEEA. The ends lost 3 bases at V and 2 bases at J; junction bases unmatched: 9. The CDR3 bases are TGTGCCAGCAGCTTGGGTGTGCGGGAGGGATACACAGATACGCAGTATTTT. Its protein is CASSLGVREGYTDTQYF.

This CDR3 is CASMPFFGVAGELFF. The CDR3 coding sequence is TGTGCCAGCATGCCTTTTTTCGGGGTGGCCGGGGAGCTGTTTTTT. The rearrangement joins TRBV6-1 to TRBJ2-2; D is possibly TRBD2 (5 bases). CDR3 length: 15 amino acids. Trimming removed 7 bases at V and 6 bases at J, with 18 bases between. Germline assignment: CDR1 MNHNS and CDR2 SASEGT.

The chain recombines TRBV4-1 with TRBJ1-5; D not certain. The V gene's germline CDR1 is MGHRA and CDR2 YSYEKL. V was clipped by 0 bases and J by 9 bases, with 24 bases between them. The CDR3 is 18 residues long. CDR3 in amino acids: CASSQDRVPGFWRPPQHF. CDR3 nucleotides: TGCGCCAGCAGCCAAGATCGGGTACCCGGTTTTTGGAGACCGCCCCAGCATTTT.

The chain links TRBV28 to TRBJ1-1; 7 nucleotides line up with TRBD1. CDR1 and CDR2 from the germline V gene are MDHEN and SYDVKM. The J segment lost 0 bases and the V segment lost 1 base, leaving 5 bases of the junction unmatched. The CDR3 runs to 16 residues. CDR3 loop: CASSLFEGAMNTEAFF. In DNA, the CDR3 is TGTGCCAGCAGTTTATTCGAGGGGGCCATGAACACTGAAGCTTTCTTT.

The V and J genes are TRBV6-5 and TRBJ2-6, with D unclear. The V gene's germline CDR1 is MNHEY and CDR2 SVGAGI. CDR3 size: 14 residues. V dropped 5 bases and J dropped 0 bases, with 5 bases sitting between them. DNA for the CDR3: TGTGCCAGCAGTGCGGTCTCTGGGGCCAACGTCCTGACTTTC. Residues: CASSAVSGANVLTF.

This clone was observed a single time. J is TRBJ2-3 and V is TRBV13; 11 bases agree with TRBD2. The germline V gene has CDR1 PRHDT and CDR2 FYEKMQ (reference sequence). Trimming took 1 base from V and 4 from J; bases not matched to a gene: 7. This CDR3 has 17 amino acids. This CDR3 reads CASSLEVLAGVADTQYF. The CDR3 region has the DNA TGTGCCAGCAGCTTAGAGGTACTAGCGGGAGTCGCAGATACGCAGTATTTT.

The chain joins TRBV7-2 to TRBJ2-5; D is possibly TRBD2 (5 bases). Germline loops: CDR1 SGHTA, CDR2 FQGNSA. V was cut by 2 bases and J by 0 bases, with 13 bases left in between. The CDR3 contains 16 residues. The CDR3 DNA reads TGTGCCAGCAGCTTAAGGACGGGGTCGTACCAAGAGACCCAGTACTTC. It is translated as CASSLRTGSYQETQYF.

J is TRBJ2-5 and V is TRBV4-2; TRBD1 matches 9 bases. The germline CDR1 and CDR2 sequences are LGHNA and YNFKEQ. Trimming took 1 base from V and 5 from J; bases not matched to a gene: 11. The CDR3 length is 17 residues. The CDR3 nucleotides are TGTGCCAGCAGCCAAGGGTTTGGACAGGGGTTTGAGGAGACCCAGTACTTC. It encodes CASSQGFGQGFEETQYF.

This rearrangement joins TRBV28 to TRBJ2-1; the match to TRBD2 covers 14 bases. This CDR3 region has 18 residues. V shed 6 bases and J 9 bases; nucleotides not matched to a gene: 16. Germline V gives CDR1 MDHEN, CDR2 SYDVKM. The CDR3 bases are TGTGCCAGCAGCCCGGGACTAGCGGGAGAGGGGGGAGGGTCTGAGCAGTTCTTC. Residues: CASSPGLAGEGGGSEQFF.

V gene TRBV2 combines with J gene TRBJ1-2, with D uncertain. Per the germline V gene, CDR1 is SNHLY and CDR2 is FYNNEI. V was cut by 5 bases and J by 7 bases, with 14 bases left in between. CDR3 length: 13 amino acids. DNA for the CDR3: TGTGCCAGCAGTTTGCGGCGAGCGGGTGGCTACACCTTC. Amino acid sequence: CASSLRRAGGYTF.

This chain uses TRBV5-1 with TRBJ2-2, with D hard to call. The CDR3 spans 14 residues. Germline-derived CDR1 and CDR2 are SGHRS and YFSETQ. Trimming took off 4 bases at V and 3 bases at J, with 10 bases between the two ends. CDR3 nucleotide sequence: TGCGCCAGCAGCCGACTCTTGGACACCGGGGAGCTGTTTTTT. Protein product: CASSRLLDTGELFF.

The chain has TRBV7-6 and TRBJ1-2; 8 bases are shared with TRBD1. The CDR3 is 16 amino acids. V lost 5 bases to trimming and J lost 4 bases; unmatched junction nucleotides: 12. The V gene's germline CDR1 is SGHVS and CDR2 FNYEAQ. The CDR3 DNA follows: TGTGCCAGCAGCCAAACACAGGGGGTCCCCATCTATGGCTACACCTTC. It is translated as CASSQTQGVPIYGYTF.

The chain carries TRBV27 and TRBJ2-3, with TRBD2 as a possible D gene (5 bases). The CDR3 spans 18 residues. Trimming took 6 bases from V and 4 from J, leaving 26 bases between them. Germline V gene lookup returns CDR1 MNHEY and CDR2 SMNVEV (reference sequence). CDR3 in amino acids: CASRVGGSTPYISDTQYF. CDR3 DNA: TGTGCCAGCAGGGTCGGCGGGTCTACACCGTATATCTCAGATACGCAGTATTTT.

V usage is TRBV6-1 and J usage is TRBJ2-3, with 7 positions matching TRBD1. The CDR3 extends over 14 amino acids. CDR1 is MNHNS, CDR2 SASEGT, per germline. The V and J ends lost 6 bases and 2 bases, in that order; junction bases with no gene match: 5. The CDR3 protein is CASSSTGVTDTQYF. The CDR3 bases are TGTGCCAGCAGCTCAACAGGGGTCACAGATACGCAGTATTTT.

V is TRBV18 and J is TRBJ1-3; perhaps TRBD1 as D (5 bases). This CDR3 region has 18 residues. Germline CDR1 and CDR2: KGHSH and LQKENI. Trimming pared 1 base from V and 0 bases from J, leaving 16 bases between. CDR3 loop: CASSPLSMTVYSGNTIYF. The CDR3 DNA sequence: TGTGCCAGCTCACCACTTTCGATGACAGTTTACTCTGGAAACACCATATATTTT.

This sequence joins TRBV6-1 and TRBJ2-3; D possibly corresponds to TRBD1 (5 bases). Per the germline V gene, CDR1 is MNHNS and CDR2 is SASEGT. Trimming shortened V by 5 bases and J by 6 bases, and 15 bases separated the two germline ends. The CDR3 sequence is 14 residues long. CDR3 sequence reads: CASSSETASDTQYF. DNA for the CDR3: TGTGCCAGCAGTAGTGAGACAGCGTCGGATACGCAGTATTTT.

V and J are TRBV7-2 and TRBJ2-5; 11 bases are a match to TRBD2. CDR3 size: 18 residues. Germline V gene sequence: CDR1 SGHTA, CDR2 FQGNSA. V shed 1 base, J shed 5 bases, and the junction held 12 bases outside the gene matches. In DNA form, the CDR3 reads TGTGCCAGCAGCTTAGAAGTGGTAGCGGGAGGGGTTTGGGAGACCCAGTACTTC. This translates into CASSLEVVAGGVWETQYF.

The V gene is TRBV13, the J gene TRBJ2-3; 8 bases are a match to TRBD1. Germline V CDR1 and CDR2: PRHDT, FYEKMQ (reference sequence). J gave up 2 bases and V 5 bases, and 6 bases lay outside the gene matches. The CDR3 extends over 15 amino acids. CDR3 residues: CASSTRTGLTDTQYF. CDR3 nucleotides: TGTGCCAGCAGCACTAGGACAGGGCTCACAGATACGCAGTATTTT.